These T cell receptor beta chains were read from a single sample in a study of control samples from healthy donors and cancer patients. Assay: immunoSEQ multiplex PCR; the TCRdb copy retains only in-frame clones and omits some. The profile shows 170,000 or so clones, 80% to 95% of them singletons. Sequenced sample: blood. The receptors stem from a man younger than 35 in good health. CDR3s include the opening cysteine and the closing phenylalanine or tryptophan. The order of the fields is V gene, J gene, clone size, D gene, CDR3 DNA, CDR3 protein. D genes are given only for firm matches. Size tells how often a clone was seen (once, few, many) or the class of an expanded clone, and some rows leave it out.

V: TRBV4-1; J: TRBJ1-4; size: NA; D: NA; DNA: TGCGCCAGCCAATCCCGGGACGGAACTAATGAAAAACTGTTTTTT; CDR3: CASQSRDGTNEKLFF
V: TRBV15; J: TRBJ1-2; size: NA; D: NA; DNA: TGTGCCACCAGCAGAGAAGGTTATGGCTACACCTTC; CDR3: CATSREGYGYTF
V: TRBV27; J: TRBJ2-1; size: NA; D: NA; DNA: TGTGCCAGCAGTACGTACAATGAGCAGTTCTTC; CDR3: CASSTYNEQFF
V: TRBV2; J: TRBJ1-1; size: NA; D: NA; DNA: TGTGCCAGCAGTGAGTTGTCTGAAGCTTTCTTT; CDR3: CASSELSEAFF
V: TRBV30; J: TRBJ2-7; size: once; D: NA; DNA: TGTGCCTGGAGTGTAGTAGGTATCGACTACGAGCAGTACTTC; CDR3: CAWSVVGIDYEQYF
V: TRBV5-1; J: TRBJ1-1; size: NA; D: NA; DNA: TGCGCCAGCAGCTACCTTGGTGGGGGAAACACTGAAGCTTTCTTT; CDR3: CASSYLGGGNTEAFF
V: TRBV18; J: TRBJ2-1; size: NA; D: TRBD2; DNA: TGTGCCAGCTCACGAGGAGTGGGACTAGCGGACAATGAGCAGTTCTTC; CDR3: CASSRGVGLADNEQFF
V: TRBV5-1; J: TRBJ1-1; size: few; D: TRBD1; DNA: TGCGCCAGCGGCGACAGGGGCACTGAAGCTTTCTTT; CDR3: CASGDRGTEAFF
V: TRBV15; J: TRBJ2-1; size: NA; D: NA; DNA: TGTGCCACCAGCAGACGGGGCAGGGTGGCTGAGCAGTTCTTC; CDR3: CATSRRGRVAEQFF
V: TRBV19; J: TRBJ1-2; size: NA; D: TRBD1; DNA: TGTGCCAGTCAGCCGGGACAGGGGAGTGTCGATGGCTACACCTTC; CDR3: CASQPGQGSVDGYTF
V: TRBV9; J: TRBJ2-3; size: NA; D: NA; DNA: TGTGCCAGCAGCGTTCAGGGGACAGATACGCAGTATTTT; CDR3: CASSVQGTDTQYF
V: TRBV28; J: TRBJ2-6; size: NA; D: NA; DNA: TGTGCCAGCATCGGAGTGGGAGCACTCTCTGGGGCCAACGTCCTGACTTTC; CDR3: CASIGVGALSGANVLTF
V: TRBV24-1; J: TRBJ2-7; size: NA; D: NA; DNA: TGTGCCACCAGTGAGGCAGGTTCCCTCTACGAGCAGTACTTC; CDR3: CATSEAGSLYEQYF
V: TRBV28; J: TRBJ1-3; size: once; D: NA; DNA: TGTGCCAGCAGTTACCTAAAAGAGGGTGGCGGAAACACCATATATTTT; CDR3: CASSYLKEGGGNTIYF
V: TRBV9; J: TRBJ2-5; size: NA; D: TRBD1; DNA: TGTGCCAGCAGCGTAGGGACAGGGGGCACGGAGACCCAGTACTTC; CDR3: CASSVGTGGTETQYF
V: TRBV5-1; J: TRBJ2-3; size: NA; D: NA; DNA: TGCGCCAGCAGCTTGATTCCCCGGGACCTCACCACGCAGTATTTT; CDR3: CASSLIPRDLTTQYF
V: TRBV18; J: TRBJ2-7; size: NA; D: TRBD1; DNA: TGTGCCAGCTCACCCCAGTACAGGGGGGTCGGGAACGAGCAGTACTTC; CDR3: CASSPQYRGVGNEQYF
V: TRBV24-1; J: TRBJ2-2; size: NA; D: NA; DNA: TGTGCCACCAGTGATGCCGGCGGGGACCCCGGGGAGCTGTTTTTT; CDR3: CATSDAGGDPGELFF
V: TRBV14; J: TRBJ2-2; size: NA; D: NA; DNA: TGTGCCAGCAGCCTAACTACATCCGGGGAGCTGTTTTTT; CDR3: CASSLTTSGELFF
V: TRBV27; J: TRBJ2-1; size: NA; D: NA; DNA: TGTGCCAGCAGTTTATCCAGGGTTAGGGGAAATGAGCAGTTCTTC; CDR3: CASSLSRVRGNEQFF
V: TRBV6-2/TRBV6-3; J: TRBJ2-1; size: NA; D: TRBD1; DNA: TGTGCCAGCAGCCCCCTCCGGGACAGTTGGACTCCGTACAATGAGCAGTTCTTC; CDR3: CASSPLRDSWTPYNEQFF
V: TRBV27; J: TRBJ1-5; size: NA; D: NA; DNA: TGTGCCAGCAGTTCCTTCCGGGACATAGATCAGCCCCAGCATTTT; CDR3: CASSSFRDIDQPQHF
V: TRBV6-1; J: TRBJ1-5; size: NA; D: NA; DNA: TGTGCCAGCAGTGAAAGGGGGGGCAGCAATCAGCCCCAGCATTTT; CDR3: CASSERGGSNQPQHF
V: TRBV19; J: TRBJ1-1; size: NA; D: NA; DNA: TGTGCCAGTAGTATAGCGACAGGTGGGAACACTGAAGCTTTCTTT; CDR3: CASSIATGGNTEAFF
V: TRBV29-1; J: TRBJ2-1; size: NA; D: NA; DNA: TGCAGCGTTGAAGCAGGGTACAATGAGCAGTTCTTC; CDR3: CSVEAGYNEQFF
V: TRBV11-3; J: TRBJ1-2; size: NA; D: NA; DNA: TGTGCCAGACAACCTAGGGACGGACTCTATGGCTACACCTTC; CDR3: CARQPRDGLYGYTF
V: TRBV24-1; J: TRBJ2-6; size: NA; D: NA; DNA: TGTGCCACCAGTGATTCCCCCTCTGGGGCCAACGTCCTGACTTTC; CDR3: CATSDSPSGANVLTF
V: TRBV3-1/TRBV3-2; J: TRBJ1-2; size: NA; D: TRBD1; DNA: TGTGCCAGCAGCCAAGCCGGGACAGGGTACTATGGCTACACCTTC; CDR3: CASSQAGTGYYGYTF
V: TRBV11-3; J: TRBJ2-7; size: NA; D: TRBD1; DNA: TGTGCCAGCAGCCAAGGACAGGGAGACGAGCAGTACTTC; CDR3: CASSQGQGDEQYF
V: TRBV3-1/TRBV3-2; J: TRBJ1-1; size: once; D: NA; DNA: TGTGCCAGCAGCCAAGATTATGGGCAGAACACTGAAGCTTTCTTT; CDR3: CASSQDYGQNTEAFF
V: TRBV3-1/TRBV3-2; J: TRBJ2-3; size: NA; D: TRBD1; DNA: TGTGCCAGCAGCCAAAGAGTGCAGGGGGCGACAGATACGCAGTATTTT; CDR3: CASSQRVQGATDTQYF
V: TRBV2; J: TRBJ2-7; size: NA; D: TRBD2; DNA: TGTGCCAGCAGTGGACTAGCGGTCTACGAGCAGTACTTC; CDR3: CASSGLAVYEQYF
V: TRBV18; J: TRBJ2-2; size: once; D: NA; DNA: TGTGCCAGCTCACCACTCCTACAGGAGAACACCGGGGAGCTGTTTTTT; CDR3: CASSPLLQENTGELFF
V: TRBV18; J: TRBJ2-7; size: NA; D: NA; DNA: TGTGCCAGCTCAGCAACCGCAGACGCTCTCTCCGAGCAGTACTTC; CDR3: CASSATADALSEQYF
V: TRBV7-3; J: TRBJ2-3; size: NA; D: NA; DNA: TGTGCCAGCAGCTTAATCCGGGGCACAGATACGCAGTATTTT; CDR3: CASSLIRGTDTQYF
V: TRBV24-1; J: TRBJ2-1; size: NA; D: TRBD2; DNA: TGTGCCACCAGTGATGGGGAGGGGAACCAGCATGAGCAGTTCTTC; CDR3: CATSDGEGNQHEQFF
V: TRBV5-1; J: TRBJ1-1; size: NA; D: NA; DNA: TGCGCCAGCAGCTTGGGGTCAACGAACACTGAAGCTTTCTTT; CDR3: CASSLGSTNTEAFF
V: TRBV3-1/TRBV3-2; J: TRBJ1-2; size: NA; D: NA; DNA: TGTGCCAGCAGCCAAGGCCGTGGCTACACCTTC; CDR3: CASSQGRGYTF
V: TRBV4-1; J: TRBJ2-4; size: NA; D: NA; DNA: TGCGCCAGCAGACGGGACAGTGGAGGGGAAAACATTCAGTACTTC; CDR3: CASRRDSGGENIQYF
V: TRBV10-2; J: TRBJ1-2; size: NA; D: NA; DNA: TGCGCCAGCAGTTTAGACGGGTCGGGGTATGGCTACACCTTC; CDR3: CASSLDGSGYGYTF
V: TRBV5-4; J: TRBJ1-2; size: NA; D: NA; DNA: TGTGCCAGCAGCTTGGATCTTCCAGGGGCAGGCGGCTACACCTTC; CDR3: CASSLDLPGAGGYTF
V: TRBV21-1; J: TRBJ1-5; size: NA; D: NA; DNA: TGTGCCAGCAGCAAAGTCCGGGGGCCAAGCAATCAGCCCCAGCATTTT; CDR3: CASSKVRGPSNQPQHF
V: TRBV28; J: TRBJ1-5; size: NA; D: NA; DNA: TGTGCCAGCAGGCCGCGCCAGGTGCCGCGGCCCCAGCATTTT; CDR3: CASRPRQVPRPQHF
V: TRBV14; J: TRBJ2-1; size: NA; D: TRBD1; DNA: TGTGCCAGCAGCCAAGGGCAGGGGGCCCGCGTTTTCTTC; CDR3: CASSQGQGARVFF
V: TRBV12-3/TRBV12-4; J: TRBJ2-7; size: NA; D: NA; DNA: TGTGCCAGCAGTCTCACAGGGAGGGAGCAGTACTTC; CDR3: CASSLTGREQYF
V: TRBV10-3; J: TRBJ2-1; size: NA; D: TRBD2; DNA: TGTGCCATCGCTAGCGGGGGGGGGAAAGGTTACAATGAGCAGTTCTTC; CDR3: CAIASGGGKGYNEQFF
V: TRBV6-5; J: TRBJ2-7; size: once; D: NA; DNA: TGTGCCAGCAGTAGACGGGGTTCCTACGAGCAGTACTTC; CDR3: CASSRRGSYEQYF
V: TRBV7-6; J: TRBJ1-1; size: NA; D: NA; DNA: TGTGCCAGCAGCTTAGAAGTGGGAAAGAACACTGAAGCTTTCTTT; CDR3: CASSLEVGKNTEAFF
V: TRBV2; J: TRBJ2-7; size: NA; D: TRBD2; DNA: TGTGCCAGCAGAGCCTCTAGCGGGGGGTCCTACGAGCAGTACTTC; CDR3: CASRASSGGSYEQYF